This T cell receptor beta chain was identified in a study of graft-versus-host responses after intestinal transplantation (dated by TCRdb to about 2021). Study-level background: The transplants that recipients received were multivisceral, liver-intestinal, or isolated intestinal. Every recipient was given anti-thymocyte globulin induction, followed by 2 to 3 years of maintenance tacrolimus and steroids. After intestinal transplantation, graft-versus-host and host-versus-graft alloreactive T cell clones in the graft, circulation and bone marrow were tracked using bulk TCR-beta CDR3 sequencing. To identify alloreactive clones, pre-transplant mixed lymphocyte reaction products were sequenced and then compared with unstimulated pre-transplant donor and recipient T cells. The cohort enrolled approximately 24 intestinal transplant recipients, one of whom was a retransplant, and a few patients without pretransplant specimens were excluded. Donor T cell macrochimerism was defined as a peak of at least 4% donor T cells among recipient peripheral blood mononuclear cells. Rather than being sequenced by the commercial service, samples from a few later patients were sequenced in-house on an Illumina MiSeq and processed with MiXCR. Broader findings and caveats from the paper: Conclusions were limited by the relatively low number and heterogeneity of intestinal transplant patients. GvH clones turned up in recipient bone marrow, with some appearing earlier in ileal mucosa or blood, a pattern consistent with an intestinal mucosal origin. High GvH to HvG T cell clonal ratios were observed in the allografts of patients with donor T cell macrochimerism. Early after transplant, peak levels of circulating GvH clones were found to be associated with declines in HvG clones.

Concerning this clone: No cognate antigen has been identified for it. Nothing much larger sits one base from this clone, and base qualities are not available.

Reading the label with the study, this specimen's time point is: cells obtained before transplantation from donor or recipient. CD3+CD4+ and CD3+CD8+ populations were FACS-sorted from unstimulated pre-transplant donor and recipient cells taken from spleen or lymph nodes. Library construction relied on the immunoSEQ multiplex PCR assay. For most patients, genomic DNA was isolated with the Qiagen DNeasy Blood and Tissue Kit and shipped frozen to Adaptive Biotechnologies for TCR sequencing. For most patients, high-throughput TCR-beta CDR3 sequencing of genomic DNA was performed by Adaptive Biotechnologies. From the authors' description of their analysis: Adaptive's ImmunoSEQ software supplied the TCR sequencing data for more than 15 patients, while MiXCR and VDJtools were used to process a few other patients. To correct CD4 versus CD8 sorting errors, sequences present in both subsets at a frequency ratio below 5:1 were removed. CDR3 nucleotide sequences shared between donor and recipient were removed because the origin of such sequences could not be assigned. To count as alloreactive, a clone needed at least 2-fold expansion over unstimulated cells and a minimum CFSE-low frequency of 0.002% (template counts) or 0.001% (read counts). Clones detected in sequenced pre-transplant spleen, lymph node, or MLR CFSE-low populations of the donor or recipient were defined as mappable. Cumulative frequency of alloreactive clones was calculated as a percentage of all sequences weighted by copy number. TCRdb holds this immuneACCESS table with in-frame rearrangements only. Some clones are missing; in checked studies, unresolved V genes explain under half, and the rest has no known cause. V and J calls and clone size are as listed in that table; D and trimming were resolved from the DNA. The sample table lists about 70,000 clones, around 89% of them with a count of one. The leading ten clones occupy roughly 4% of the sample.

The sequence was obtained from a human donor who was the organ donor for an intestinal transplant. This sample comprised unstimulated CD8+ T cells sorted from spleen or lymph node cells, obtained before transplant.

In nucleotide form, the sequence is TGTGCCAGCAGTCTAGTAGAGGAGGAAAGCAATGAGCAGTTCTTC. This yields the protein CASSLVEEESNEQFF. This receptor chain uses TRBV28 and TRBJ2-1, with a weak D call of TRBD2 (5 bases match). The cysteine opens and the phenylalanine closes a CDR3 of 15 amino acids. Just CDR3 DNA is preserved here, 45 bases in frame from base 1. CDR1 and CDR2 are drawn from the germline V gene: MDHEN, SYDVKM. Trimming at the junction amounts to 5 bases on V and 6 bases on J, and the germline ends lie 17 bases apart.